The present TCR beta chain was sequenced within a study of blood T cell repertoires in COVID-19. Study in general: Some COVID-19 samples were acute and others convalescent; all came from the United States, Italy and Spain. Sources were T cells, B-cell-depleted T cells, or PBMCs; the material itself was cDNA or gDNA.

Original methodology: It was from reference gene primer amplification that nucleated cell counts were estimated. Repertoires were generated with immunoSEQ multiplex PCR, while TCRdb's copy carries only in-frame clones and drops some. That table supplies the V and J calls and clone size; D and trimming were determined from the DNA. The data contain 230,000 or so clones, more than 70% of them seen just once; the ten biggest clones take up roughly 8.8%. V shed 1 base and J shed 0 bases, with 18 bases lying between them. The CDR3 loop spans 18 amino acids. Germline CDR1 LGHDT, CDR2 YNNKEL (reference sequence).

Sequencing was performed on peripheral blood. The receptor was derived from a man aged 35 to 55 with active or convalescent COVID-19. The rearrangement joins TRBV3-1 (or the pseudogene TRBV3-2) to TRBJ1-1; possibly TRBD1 for D (5 bases). CDR3 bases: TGTGCCAGCAGCCAAGTGGTCGCAGGGCATGACATGAACACTGAAGCTTTCTTT. Amino acids: CASSQVVAGHDMNTEAFF.